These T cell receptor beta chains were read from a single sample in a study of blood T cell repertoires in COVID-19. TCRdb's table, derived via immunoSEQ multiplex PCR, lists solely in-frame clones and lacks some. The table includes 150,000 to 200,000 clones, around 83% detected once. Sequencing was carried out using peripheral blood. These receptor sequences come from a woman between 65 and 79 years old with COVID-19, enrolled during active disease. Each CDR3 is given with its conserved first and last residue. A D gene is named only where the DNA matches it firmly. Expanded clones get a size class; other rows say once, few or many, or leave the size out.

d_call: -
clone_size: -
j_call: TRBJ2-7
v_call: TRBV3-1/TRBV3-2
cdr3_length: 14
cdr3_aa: CASSMKGVAGEQYF
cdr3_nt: TGTGCCAGCAGCATGAAGGGGGTAGCGGGCGAGCAGTACTTC

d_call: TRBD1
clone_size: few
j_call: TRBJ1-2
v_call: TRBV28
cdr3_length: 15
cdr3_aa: CASRSPEGTANGYTF
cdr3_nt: TGTGCCAGCAGAAGCCCCGAAGGGACAGCGAATGGCTACACCTTC

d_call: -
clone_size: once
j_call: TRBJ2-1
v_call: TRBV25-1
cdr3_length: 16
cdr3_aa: CASSEYRSGGGNEQFF
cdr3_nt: TGTGCCAGCAGTGAATATCGGTCAGGGGGAGGCAATGAGCAGTTCTTC

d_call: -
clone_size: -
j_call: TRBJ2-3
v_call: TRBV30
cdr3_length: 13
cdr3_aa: CAWSAGGTDTQYF
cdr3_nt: TGTGCCTGGAGTGCGGGAGGCACAGATACGCAGTATTTT

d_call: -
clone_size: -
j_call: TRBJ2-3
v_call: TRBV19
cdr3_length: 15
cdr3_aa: CASSIRDTTTDTQYF
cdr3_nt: TGTGCCAGTAGTATACGGGACACGACGACAGATACGCAGTATTTT

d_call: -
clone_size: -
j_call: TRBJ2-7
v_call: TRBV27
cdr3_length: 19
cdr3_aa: CASSPGGPGRREGPYEQYF
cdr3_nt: TGTGCCAGCAGCCCAGGGGGGCCAGGGCGCCGGGAGGGCCCCTACGAGCAGTACTTC

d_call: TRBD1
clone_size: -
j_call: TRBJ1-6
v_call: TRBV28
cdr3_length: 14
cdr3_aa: CASSMTGGRTPLHF
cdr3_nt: TGTGCCAGCAGTATGACAGGGGGCCGGACACCCCTCCACTTT

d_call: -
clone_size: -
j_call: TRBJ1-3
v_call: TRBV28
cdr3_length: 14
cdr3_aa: CASSKTASGNTIYF
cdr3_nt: TGTGCCAGCAGCAAGACAGCCTCTGGAAACACCATATATTTT

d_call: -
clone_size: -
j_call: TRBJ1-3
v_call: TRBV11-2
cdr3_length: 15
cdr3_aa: CASSSQGVGRNTIYF
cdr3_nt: TGTGCCAGCAGCTCACAGGGCGTCGGACGAAACACCATATATTTT

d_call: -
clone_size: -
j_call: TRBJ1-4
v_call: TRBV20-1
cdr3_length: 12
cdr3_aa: CSASSGSEKLFF
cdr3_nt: TGCAGTGCTAGTTCGGGTAGTGAAAAACTGTTTTTT

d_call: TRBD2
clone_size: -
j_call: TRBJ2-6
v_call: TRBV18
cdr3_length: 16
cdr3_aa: CASQYTRGAGANVLTF
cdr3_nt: TGTGCCAGCCAATATACACGGGGGGCTGGGGCCAACGTCCTGACTTTC